The rows below give T cell receptor beta chains drawn from one sample of a study of T cells in tumors after PD-1 blockade. Repertoires were generated with immunoSEQ multiplex PCR, while TCRdb's copy carries only in-frame clones and drops some. Of over 3,000 clones listed, less than 80% are singletons. The starting material was tumor tissue, obtained after anti-PD-1 treatment. Source of these receptors: a human donor with cutaneous squamous cell carcinoma. CDR3s include the opening cysteine and the closing phenylalanine or tryptophan. D genes are given only for firm matches. Some rows have no size entry. The others give once, few or many, or a class for an expanded clone.

TRBV5-1	TRBJ2-1	-	-	TGCGCCAGCAGCTCATCTTGGGGGGTTGGTGAGCAGTTCTTC	CASSSSWGVGEQFF
TRBV2	TRBJ2-5	-	once	TGTGCCAGCAGTTCGTCAGGGGGAGGGGAACAAGAGACCCAGTACTTC	CASSSSGGGEQETQYF
TRBV18	TRBJ1-5	TRBD1	medium-sized	TGTGCCAGCTCGCCGGGACAGACTCAGCCCCAGCATTTT	CASSPGQTQPQHF
TRBV24-1	TRBJ2-5	-	-	TGTGCCACCAGTGATGATGGCCAAGTCTCGTACTTC	CATSDDGQVSYF
TRBV28	TRBJ2-7	TRBD1	few	TGTGCCAGCACCCGGGGACAGGGCCCCCTCCAGCAGTACTTC	CASTRGQGPLQQYF
TRBV5-6	TRBJ2-5	-	-	TGTGCCAGCAGCCCTGGGGGTTGGGCTGGGGAATTTTCGACCCAGTACTTC	CASSPGGWAGEFSTQYF
TRBV6-2/TRBV6-3	TRBJ2-2	TRBD1	-	TGTGCCAGCAGCCCTCGCTCGGGACAGGGGACCGGGGAGCTGTTTTTT	CASSPRSGQGTGELFF
TRBV2	TRBJ2-5	-	-	TGTGCCAGCAGTGAAGCTTCTCGATACTTGGGCCAAGAGACCCAGTACTTC	CASSEASRYLGQETQYF
TRBV28	TRBJ1-2	-	-	TGTGCCAGCAGTTTGGTAGTAGGTGGCTACACCTTC	CASSLVVGGYTF
TRBV5-1	TRBJ2-6	-	-	TGCGCCAGCAGCTTGTCGCGGCAGGGACAAAACTCTGGGGCCAACGTCCTGACTTTC	CASSLSRQGQNSGANVLTF
TRBV2	TRBJ1-1	TRBD1	few	TGTGCCAGCAGACGGACAGGCGAAGCTTTCTTT	CASRRTGEAFF
TRBV4-1	TRBJ2-2	TRBD2	-	TGCGCCAGCAGCCAAGGAAGCGGGGGCTACACCGGGGAGCTGTTTTTT	CASSQGSGGYTGELFF
TRBV27	TRBJ1-4	-	few	TGTGCCAGCAGTTTCGGCAGGGGAAATGAAAAACTGTTTTTT	CASSFGRGNEKLFF
TRBV7-9	TRBJ2-5	-	few	TGTGCCAGCAGCCCGATCTGGGAGACCCAGTACTTC	CASSPIWETQYF
TRBV4-1	TRBJ1-2	-	medium-sized	TGCGCCAGCAGCCAAGAGAGGGTCGGTGGGTATGGCTACACCTTC	CASSQERVGGYGYTF
TRBV5-1	TRBJ2-7	-	-	TGCGCCAGCAGCTTCTCGCAGGGGACCTACGAGCAGTACTTC	CASSFSQGTYEQYF
TRBV10-3	TRBJ2-6	TRBD2	-	TGTGCCATCAGACCTGGCGGGGGGAGCTCTGGGGCCAACGTCCTGACTTTC	CAIRPGGGSSGANVLTF
TRBV6-5	TRBJ2-7	TRBD2	-	TGTGCCAGCCAAGGGGCTAGCGGGATGAACGAGCAGTACTTC	CASQGASGMNEQYF
TRBV7-9	TRBJ2-7	TRBD2	large	TGTGCCAGCACCGATAGGACTAGCGGGGCTTACGAGCAGTACTTC	CASTDRTSGAYEQYF
TRBV4-1	TRBJ1-4	TRBD1	-	TGCGCCAGCAGCCATCCCGACAGGGGGCAGGAAAAACTGTTTTTT	CASSHPDRGQEKLFF
TRBV15	TRBJ1-6	-	-	TGTGCCACCAGCAGAGTATCGGGGGCTCGGAATTCACCCCTCCACTTT	CATSRVSGARNSPLHF
TRBV6-5	TRBJ1-1	-	few	TGTGCCAGCAGGTTCGATCAGGCGGGCACTGAAGCTTTCTTT	CASRFDQAGTEAFF
TRBV7-8	TRBJ2-7	TRBD1	-	TGTGCCAGCAGCTTTGGGACAGTCCCTTACGAGCAGTACTTC	CASSFGTVPYEQYF
TRBV18	TRBJ2-4	TRBD1	once	TGTGCCAGCTCCGGAAACAGGGGTGATGGCAAAAACATTCAGTACTTC	CASSGNRGDGKNIQYF
TRBV6-1	TRBJ1-1	-	once	TGTGCCAGCAGTGAATTCGATGTCGGGAGCGCGAGTACTGAAGCTTTCTTT	CASSEFDVGSASTEAFF
TRBV10-3	TRBJ2-5	-	medium-sized	TGTGCCACTCTCTCAGTCCACAAAGAGACCCAGTACTTC	CATLSVHKETQYF
TRBV3-1/TRBV3-2	TRBJ1-2	-	few	TGTGCCAGCAGCTCGCGTGATAGACACCTAGTCTATGGCTACACCTTC	CASSSRDRHLVYGYTF
TRBV7-9	TRBJ1-1	TRBD1	medium-sized	TGTGCCAGCAGCTCACAGGGGGCGATTTGGGGAAACACTGAAGCTTTCTTT	CASSSQGAIWGNTEAFF
TRBV14	TRBJ2-7	TRBD2	-	TGTGCCAGCAGCCAAGAGGGGCGGGGGAGCTACGAGCAGTACTTC	CASSQEGRGSYEQYF
TRBV30	TRBJ2-1	-	-	TGTGCCTGGAGTGACCCAGCCGGGGGAACCAATGAGCAGTTCTTC	CAWSDPAGGTNEQFF
TRBV3-1/TRBV3-2	TRBJ1-4	-	-	TGTGCCAGCAGTTGGCGTCCGCCACGGGATGAAAAACTGTTTTTT	CASSWRPPRDEKLFF
TRBV2	TRBJ2-2	TRBD2	-	TGTGCCAGCAGTGGGACTAGCGGGGGGGCCGGGGGCACCGGGGAGCTGTTTTTT	CASSGTSGGAGGTGELFF
TRBV7-6	TRBJ2-2	TRBD1	large	TGTGCCAGCAGCAGCGGACAGGGGGCATGGGGAACCGGGGAGCTGTTTTTT	CASSSGQGAWGTGELFF
TRBV7-9	TRBJ2-3	TRBD2	-	TGTGCCAGCAGCTTAGATGCATTAGCGGGGCTGCGCACAGATACGCAGTATTTT	CASSLDALAGLRTDTQYF
TRBV6-4	TRBJ2-7	TRBD1	-	TGTGCCAGCAGTGACTCAGGGACAGGGGGCGACGGTAGGAGCTCCTACGAGCAGTACTTC	CASSDSGTGGDGRSSYEQYF
TRBV10-2	TRBJ1-1	-	-	TGCGCCAGCAGGACCGCGAAGTTTGAAGCTTTCTTT	CASRTAKFEAFF
TRBV6-5	TRBJ2-7	TRBD1	few	TGTGCCAGCAGGGACAGGGGCGCCGAGCAGTACTTC	CASRDRGAEQYF
TRBV9	TRBJ2-5	-	few	TGTGCCAGCAGCCCGGGACTGGGCGTTGAGACCCAGTACTTC	CASSPGLGVETQYF
TRBV10-3	TRBJ1-2	-	-	TGTGCCATCAGTGAGGGACACCCTAACTATGGCTACACCTTC	CAISEGHPNYGYTF
TRBV5-4	TRBJ2-5	-	-	TGTGCCAGCAGCTTGGATAGGGACCCCACACAGACCCAGTACTTC	CASSLDRDPTQTQYF
TRBV6-6	TRBJ2-7	TRBD1	-	TGTGCCAGCAGTCATGACGGGACAGAGACCATCTACGGATACGAGCAGTACTTC	CASSHDGTETIYGYEQYF
TRBV2	TRBJ1-1	-	-	TGTGCCAGCATGTACTCCGGGAACACTGAAGCTTTCTTT	CASMYSGNTEAFF
TRBV12-3/TRBV12-4	TRBJ2-7	-	-	TGTGCCAGCAGTCCCCAGACCTTTGACGAGCAGTACTTC	CASSPQTFDEQYF
TRBV6-5	TRBJ1-2	-	-	TGTGCCAGCGGAATCCCAGGGATCTATGGCTACACCTTC	CASGIPGIYGYTF
TRBV15	TRBJ1-1	TRBD1	-	TGTGCCACCAGCAGAGAGGCCAGGACAGGGGTGGCTGAAGCTTTCTTT	CATSREARTGVAEAFF
TRBV3-1/TRBV3-2	TRBJ2-1	TRBD1	-	TGTGCCAGCAGCCAACCGACAGGGCCGCAGTTCTTC	CASSQPTGPQFF
TRBV6-6	TRBJ1-5	TRBD1	-	TGTGCCAGCAGGGAGGGACAGGGGGCGGCTCAGCCCCAGCATTTT	CASREGQGAAQPQHF
TRBV12-5	TRBJ2-1	-	-	TGTGCTAGTGGGTCGTGGAAAAGCTACAATGAGCAGTTCTTC	CASGSWKSYNEQFF
TRBV6-5	TRBJ2-1	TRBD1	-	TGTGCCAGCAGTTTGACAGGGGGATACAATGAGCAGTTCTTC	CASSLTGGYNEQFF
TRBV28	TRBJ2-7	-	-	TGTGCCAGCAACAGGGACCCCTACGAGCAGTACTTC	CASNRDPYEQYF
TRBV19	TRBJ1-1	-	-	TGTGCCAGCTCTTCTACCTTCAGGGAGAACACTGAAGCTTTCTTT	CASSSTFRENTEAFF
TRBV7-6	TRBJ2-5	TRBD2	-	TGTGCCAGCAGCCCCGGGACTAGAGGGTTGGAGACCCAGTACTTC	CASSPGTRGLETQYF
TRBV9	TRBJ1-1	-	-	TGTGCCAGCAGCGTAGGCGGGATTGAAGCTTTCTTT	CASSVGGIEAFF